A selection of T cell receptor beta chains follows, all from one sample in a study of vaccination effects on CD4 cells after COVID-19. This table comes from immunoSEQ multiplex PCR, and its TCRdb copy is limited to in-frame clones, with some not included. Here the sample spans approximately 23,000 clones, around two thirds being singletons. Their antigens are not known. The specimen was CD4+ T cells from PBMCs cultured with HCoV-OC43 spike peptides, collected before COVID-19 vaccination. These receptor sequences come from a human donor who received a COVID-19 vaccine. Both conserved end residues are part of each CDR3. D genes are given only for firm matches. The listing skips clone size in some rows; elsewhere it reads once, few, many or a size class.

V	size	J	length	D	DNA	CDR3
TRBV14	few	TRBJ1-3	12	NA	TGTGCCAGCAGCCAAGCTAGAAACACCATATATTTT	CASSQARNTIYF
TRBV9	few	TRBJ2-7	15	NA	TGTGCCAGCAGCGTAGGAGATACGGCCTCCTACGAGCAGTACTTC	CASSVGDTASYEQYF
TRBV6-4	NA	TRBJ2-2	14	TRBD1	TGTGCCAGCAGTGAACAGGGGGGTGCCGGGGAGCTGTTTTTT	CASSEQGGAGELFF
TRBV7-2	few	TRBJ2-2	15	NA	TGTGCCAGCAGCTTGGGCGGGGTGAACACCGGGGAGCTGTTTTTT	CASSLGGVNTGELFF
TRBV2	NA	TRBJ1-4	12	NA	TGTGCCAGCAGCGGAATGAATGAAAAACTGTTTTTT	CASSGMNEKLFF
TRBV14	NA	TRBJ2-5	15	NA	TGTGCCAGCAGCCTGGGAGGGACAGTACAAGAGCCCCAGTACTTC	CASSLGGTVQEPQYF
TRBV25-1	NA	TRBJ1-3	15	NA	TGTGCCAGCAGTGACGGGGACTTCTCTGGAAACACCATATATTTT	CASSDGDFSGNTIYF
TRBV11-2	NA	TRBJ1-2	12	NA	TGTGCCAGCAGCTTTATTGGGAATGGCTACACCTTC	CASSFIGNGYTF
TRBV24-1	few	TRBJ2-6	16	NA	TGTGCCACCAGTGATACCAGGCGCTCTGGGGCCAACGTCCTGACTTTC	CATSDTRRSGANVLTF
TRBV4-2	NA	TRBJ2-5	17	NA	TGTGCCAGCAGCCAAAGTAGTGGGGGCAAGAACAAAGAGACCCAGTACTTC	CASSQSSGGKNKETQYF
TRBV6-5	NA	TRBJ1-2	14	TRBD1	TGTGCCAGCAGCTCTGGACAGGGCCGTCCCCGCTACACCTTC	CASSSGQGRPRYTF
TRBV5-4	NA	TRBJ1-4	15	TRBD1	TGTGCCAGCAGCTTCATGGACAGGGCCGACGAAAAACTGTTTTTT	CASSFMDRADEKLFF
TRBV10-2	NA	TRBJ2-7	13	NA	TGCGCCAGCAGTTGGCAGGAAAACTACGAGCAGTACTTC	CASSWQENYEQYF
TRBV9	NA	TRBJ1-4	17	TRBD1	TGTGCCAGCAGCCCAGAAGCCGGACAGGGGCTCGTGCGAAAACTGTTTTTT	CASSPEAGQGLVRKLFF
TRBV2	NA	TRBJ2-7	14	NA	TGTGCCAGCAGTTTGGACTACAGCTCCTACGAGCAGTACTTC	CASSLDYSSYEQYF
TRBV6-2/TRBV6-3	NA	TRBJ1-2	14	TRBD1	TGTGCCAGCAGCCTACTACAGGGGAACTATGGCTACACCTTC	CASSLLQGNYGYTF
TRBV21-1	few	TRBJ1-2	13	NA	TGTGCCAGCAGCAATCGTCGGGCCTATGGCTACACCTTC	CASSNRRAYGYTF
TRBV3-1/TRBV3-2	few	TRBJ2-7	16	TRBD2	TGTGCCAGCAGCCGGAAACTAGCGGGAAGCTCCTACGAGCAGTACTTC	CASSRKLAGSSYEQYF
TRBV27	NA	TRBJ2-3	14	TRBD1	TGTGCCAGCAGTCCCAGGGGGACGACAGATACGCAGTATTTT	CASSPRGTTDTQYF
TRBV7-9	NA	TRBJ1-4	18	TRBD1	TGTGCCAGCAGCTCACAGGGGAACCTCATATCAACTAATGAAAAACTGTTTTTT	CASSSQGNLISTNEKLFF
TRBV18	NA	TRBJ2-2	14	NA	TGTGCCAGCTCACTCCAGCCGGGCACCGGGGAGCTGTTTTTT	CASSLQPGTGELFF
TRBV18	NA	TRBJ1-1	16	TRBD1	TGTGCCAGCTCACCGCGACTCGGGACAGGGAACACTGAAGCTTTCTTT	CASSPRLGTGNTEAFF
TRBV5-1	NA	TRBJ2-1	16	NA	TGCGCCAGCAGCTTGGACCCCTCGAGCTCCTACAATGAGCAGTTCTTC	CASSLDPSSSYNEQFF
TRBV14	NA	TRBJ1-2	13	NA	TGTGCCAGCAGCCCGGCGGGGGTTTATGGCTACACCTTC	CASSPAGVYGYTF
TRBV6-5	NA	TRBJ2-3	16	TRBD2	TGTGCCAGCAGTTTGGGACTAGCGGGATACACAGATACGCAGTATTTT	CASSLGLAGYTDTQYF
TRBV18	NA	TRBJ1-5	13	NA	TGTGCCAGCTCACCCACCAGGGATCAGCCCCAGCATTTT	CASSPTRDQPQHF
TRBV7-9	NA	TRBJ1-3	15	NA	TGTGCCAGCAGCTTAGACAGGGATTGGAGAAACACCATATATTTT	CASSLDRDWRNTIYF
TRBV25-1	NA	TRBJ1-4	15	TRBD1	TGTGCCAGCAGTGATAGGGGACAGGGTTATGAAAAACTGTTTTTT	CASSDRGQGYEKLFF
TRBV6-6	NA	TRBJ2-1	11	NA	TGTGCCAGCAGTCGCGACATAGTGCAGTTCTTC	CASSRDIVQFF
TRBV5-1	NA	TRBJ1-1	14	NA	TGCGCCAGCAGCGAACAGGGTTTGGGCACTGAAGCTTTCTTT	CASSEQGLGTEAFF
TRBV2	NA	TRBJ1-1	11	NA	TGTGCCAGCAGCGGACAGTACGAAGCTTTCTTT	CASSGQYEAFF